The 19 T cell receptor beta chains in this list originate from one sample, sequenced in a study of shared clonotypes between healthy human individuals. Generated by immunoSEQ multiplex PCR, the TCRdb table keeps only in-frame clones and is missing some. The data contain around 320,000 clones, more than 75% of them singletons. The material sequenced was memory CD8+ T cells sorted from blood. The sample's subset: CD45RO+ cells pooled with CCR7-negative TemRA cells. These receptors were taken from a man aged 18 to 35 in good health.

V and J are TRBV18 and TRBJ1-4, with 9 bases lining up with TRBD1. V gave up 1 base and J gave up 8 bases; unmatched junction bases: 5. The CDR3 extends over 15 amino acids. In germline, CDR1 is KGHSH, CDR2 LQKENI. The CDR3, as DNA: TGTGCCAGCTCACCACTCGGGACAGGGTTGGAAAAACTGTTTTTT. Translation: CASSPLGTGLEKLFF.

The chain is built from TRBV7-8 and TRBJ2-2; TRBD2 aligns across 7 bases. Per the germline V gene, CDR1 is SGHVS and CDR2 is FQNEAQ. V shed 4 bases, J shed 1 base, and the junction held 12 bases outside the gene matches. The CDR3 consists of 18 residues. The CDR3 sequence is CASSSRGEGEGNTGELFF. CDR3 nucleotides: TGTGCCAGCAGCTCCCGGGGGGAGGGAGAGGGGAACACCGGGGAGCTGTTTTTT.

V is TRBV7-6 and J is TRBJ2-3; 9 nucleotides agree with TRBD1. The germline CDR1 and CDR2 sequences are SGHVS and FNYEAQ. Trimming took 3 bases from V and 3 from J; bases not matched to a gene: 4. The CDR3 runs 15 residues. This chain's CDR3 is CASSLGTGWTDTQYF. The CDR3 region has the DNA TGTGCCAGCAGCTTGGGGACAGGGTGGACAGATACGCAGTATTTT.

This chain uses TRBV5-1 with TRBJ1-2; no reliable D call. The V end lost 4 bases, the J end lost 4 bases, and 14 bases lay between the germline ends. Per germline, CDR1 SGHRS and CDR2 YFSETQ. The CDR3 has 14 residues. The CDR3 nucleotides are TGCGCCAGCAGCCGAGAACGCCTTAGCTATGGCTACACCTTC. Protein: CASSRERLSYGYTF.

The genes are TRBV30 and TRBJ1-2, with a weak D call TRBD1 (6 bases). CDR3 size: 14 residues. The V end was cut by 2 bases, the J end by 1 base, with 11 bases between. Germline CDR1 reads GTSNPN; CDR2 reads SVGIG (reference sequence). The CDR3 bases are TGTGCCTGGAGTTGGGAGGACAGTAACTATGGCTACACCTTC. Protein: CAWSWEDSNYGYTF.

The V call is TRBV30, the J call TRBJ2-3, with TRBD1 identical over 10 bases. Germline lookup yields CDR1 GTSNPN and CDR2 SVGIG (reference sequence). V lost 2 bases, J lost 5 bases, and 10 bases stayed unmatched. The CDR3 length is 16 residues. CDR3 sequence reads: CAWSPPSDRGGDTQYF. The CDR3 DNA sequence: TGTGCCTGGAGTCCTCCCTCGGACAGGGGGGGAGATACGCAGTATTTT.

This clone showed up many times. V gene TRBV5-8 combines with J gene TRBJ2-5, with TRBD1 matching over 9 bases. This CDR3 comprises 15 residues. Germline loops: CDR1 SGHTS, CDR2 YDEGEE. The junction had 9 bases not matched to a gene; V was cut back by 5 bases and J by 4 bases. The CDR3 sequence is CASRNEQGAGETQYF. The CDR3 coding sequence is TGTGCCAGCAGAAACGAACAGGGGGCTGGAGAGACCCAGTACTTC. Full variable domain (remainder filled in from reference TRBV5-8 and TRBJ2-5): EAGVTQSPTHLIKTRGQQATLRCSPISGHTSVYWYQQALGLGLQFLLWYDEGEERNRGNFPPRFSGRQFPNYSSELNVNALELEDSALYLCASRNEQGAGETQYFGPGTRLLVL.

The chain carries TRBV4-2 and TRBJ2-1; 9 bases match TRBD2. The CDR3 totals 14 residues. Germline trimming cut 5 bases from V and 10 bases from J; bases unmatched to any gene: 9. Per the germline V gene, CDR1 is LGHNA and CDR2 is YNFKEQ. The CDR3 nucleotides are TGTGCCAGCAGCTCTAATTCTCTAGCGGGGGAGCAGTTCTTC. Translation: CASSSNSLAGEQFF.

V usage is TRBV5-8 and J usage is TRBJ2-5, with D possibly TRBD1 on 5 matching bases. Germline loops: CDR1 SGHTS, CDR2 YDEGEE. The V and J ends lost 4 bases and 1 base respectively, with 11 bases between them. CDR3 length: 14 residues. The CDR3 spells CASSAPGFQETQYF. The CDR3 DNA follows: TGTGCCAGCAGCGCCCCAGGGTTCCAAGAGACCCAGTACTTC.

This chain uses TRBV6-1 with TRBJ1-5; no reliable D call. This CDR3 has 15 amino acids. The V gene's germline CDR1 is MNHNS and CDR2 SASEGT. Trimming removed 5 bases at V and 0 bases at J, with 11 bases between. CDR3 in DNA: TGTGCCAGCAGTCTACTTCCAGGTAGCAATCAGCCCCAGCATTTT. This gives the protein CASSLLPGSNQPQHF.

The genes are TRBV6-1 and TRBJ1-1; D gene ambiguous. Trimming shortened V by 2 bases and J by 11 bases, and 27 bases separated the two germline ends. The germline V gene encodes CDR1 MNHNS and CDR2 SASEGT. The CDR3 sequence is 17 residues long. The CDR3 loop reads CASSESPRAHVELSAFF. CDR3 DNA sequence: TGTGCCAGCAGTGAATCCCCTAGGGCTCACGTCGAACTATCGGCTTTCTTT.

This rearrangement joins TRBV19 to TRBJ2-7; D is tentatively TRBD1 or TRBD2 (5 bases each). CDR3 length: 11 residues. CDR1 and CDR2 from the germline V gene are LNHDA and SQIVND (reference sequence). V was shortened by 8 bases and J by 4 bases, with 9 bases between the two germline ends. The CDR3 DNA reads TGTGCCAGTGGGACCCCTTACGAGCAGTACTTC. It yields the protein CASGTPYEQYF.

The J gene is TRBJ2-3, the V gene TRBV6-1; D is perhaps TRBD2 (5 bases). Germline V gene sequence: CDR1 MNHNS, CDR2 SASEGT. This CDR3 is 15 amino acids long. V lost 5 bases and J lost 1, with 13 bases in between. The CDR3 bases are TGTGCCAGCAGTTTATCCCGACTACGCACAGATACGCAGTATTTT. As protein: CASSLSRLRTDTQYF.

In its sample, this clone was seen once. The chain uses TRBV30 and TRBJ2-7; 7 positions agree with TRBD2. Germline V CDR1 and CDR2: GTSNPN, SVGIG (reference sequence). V was clipped by 0 bases and J by 9 bases; unmatched bases: 14. The CDR3 runs 15 residues. In nucleotides, the CDR3 is TGTGCCTGGAGTGTGTCGGCTAGCGGCAGTGATGTGCAGTACTTC. Translation gives CAWSVSASGSDVQYF.

V gene TRBV7-9 combines with J gene TRBJ2-1; D might be TRBD2 (5 bases). The germline gives CDR1 SEHNR, CDR2 FQNEAQ (reference sequence). CDR3 length equals 14 residues. Trimming shortened V by 4 bases and J by 6 bases, and 13 bases separated the two germline ends. This chain's CDR3 is CASSSSGISNEQFF. Here the CDR3 DNA reads TGTGCCAGCAGCTCTTCCGGGATATCCAATGAGCAGTTCTTC.

This clone came up many times. The chain recombines TRBV27 with TRBJ2-7; 8 nucleotides align to TRBD2. V gave up 5 bases and J gave up 4 bases; unmatched junction bases: 7. Germline CDR1 and CDR2: MNHEY and SMNVEV (reference sequence). The CDR3 consists of 14 residues. CDR3: CASSAAGAGYEQYF. CDR3 sequence (DNA): TGTGCCAGCAGTGCAGCGGGGGCAGGGTACGAGCAGTACTTC.

The sample holds one count of this clone. V is TRBV5-1 and J is TRBJ2-4, with D possibly TRBD1 on 6 matching bases. The CDR3 loop spans 12 amino acids. CDR1 SGHRS and CDR2 YFSETQ come from the germline V gene. Deletions cut 4 bases from V and 7 bases from J, with 9 bases between. CDR3 region: CASSPGENIQYF. The CDR3 region has the DNA TGCGCCAGCAGCCCAGGGGAGAACATTCAGTACTTC.

This clone is a singleton in its sample. This chain uses TRBV28 with TRBJ1-4; no reliable D call. Trimming stripped 3 bases from V and 7 bases from J, with 12 bases between. This CDR3 is built from 14 residues. Germline-derived CDR1 and CDR2 are MDHEN and SYDVKM. The CDR3 bases are TGTGCCAGCAGTTTGGTGGACCCGGGTGAAAAACTGTTTTTT. Its translation is CASSLVDPGEKLFF.

The V gene is TRBV28, the J gene TRBJ2-5, with TRBD1 matching over 12 bases. Germline V gene lookup returns CDR1 MDHEN and CDR2 SYDVKM. V dropped 6 bases and J dropped 4; count of bases not matched to a gene: 6. The CDR3 has 15 amino acids. The CDR3 sequence is CASSPGQGAGETQYF. CDR3 coding DNA: TGTGCCAGCAGCCCGGGACAGGGGGCCGGAGAGACCCAGTACTTC.